The 20 T cell receptor beta chains in this list originate from one sample, sequenced in a study of T-cell reconstitution after alpha-beta-depleted transplantation in children. Unique molecular identifiers were built into the TCRbeta library. Using its own MiXCR run on the PCR reads, TCRdb lists one record per CDR3 protein. The table has 200,000 to 250,000 distinct CDR3 sequences, 8% to 9.5% seen once. The source was PBMCs from the stem cell graft donor, collected from the stem cell graft. The receptor set was obtained from a human donor who donated a stem cell graft to a child with acute lymphoblastic leukemia.

This clonotype showed up many times. V gene TRBV29-1 combines with J gene TRBJ2-1; perhaps TRBD1 as D (5 bases). The CDR3 is 12 amino acids. CDR1 SQVTM and CDR2 ANQGSEA come from the germline V gene. With 3 bases removed from V and 8 bases from J, the gap between germline ends came to 11 bases. The CDR3 here is CSVDPEGDEQFF. The CDR3 coding sequence is TGCAGCGTTGACCCGGAAGGGGATGAGCAGTTCTTC.

This clonotype has just a few counts. This rearrangement joins TRBV7-8 to TRBJ1-3; TRBD1 matches at 9 bases. Germline loops: CDR1 SGHVS, CDR2 FQNEAQ. The CDR3 totals 15 residues. After removal of 2 bases from V and 4 bases from J, the junction contained 3 bases not matched to a gene. This CDR3 is CASSLPGTGGNTIYF. CDR3 DNA sequence: TGTGCCAGCAGCTTACCCGGGACAGGGGGAAACACCATATATTTT.

This clonotype was detected only a few times. One junction end disagrees with the germline gene, perhaps due to a read error. The chain couples TRBV4-3 to TRBJ2-7; D gene uncertain. Germline lookup yields CDR1 LGHNA and CDR2 YSLEER. The CDR3 runs 15 residues. CDR3 sequence (DNA): TGCGCCAGCAGCCTCGTCGTCAATCCCAACTACGATCAGTACTTC. Translated, it gives CASSLVVNPNYDQYF.

A few counts support this clonotype. For the CDR3, the DNA is TGTGCCAGCAGGAAACACGGACAGGGAGAGGTAGACACCGGGGAGCTGTTTTTT. This codes for CASRKHGQGEVDTGELFF. The J gene is TRBJ2-2, the V gene TRBV11-1, with 8 bases aligning to TRBD1. Germline V gives CDR1 SGHAT, CDR2 FQDESV (reference sequence). Trimming removed 6 bases from V and 3 bases from J; junction bases left unmatched: 15. This CDR3 is built from 18 residues.

This clonotype was observed many times. J is TRBJ2-1 and V is TRBV5-1; perhaps TRBD1 as D (5 bases). This CDR3 has 14 residues. CDR1 is SGHRS and CDR2 is YFSETQ in the germline V gene. Trimming stripped 4 bases from V and 3 bases from J, with 11 bases between. Written as DNA, the CDR3 is TGCGCCAGCAGCCTGTCAGGGAACTACAATGAGCAGTTCTTC. This gives the protein CASSLSGNYNEQFF.

The chain combines TRBV11-2 with TRBJ1-1; weak D call: TRBD1 (5 bases). The CDR3 covers 15 residues. V gave up 3 bases and J gave up 1 base, with 12 bases separating them. Germline V CDR1 and CDR2: SGHAT, FQNNGV. The CDR3 loop reads CASSLGDRTNTEAFF. The CDR3 coding sequence is TGTGCCAGCAGCTTGGGAGACAGAACGAACACTGAAGCTTTCTTT.

The chain joins TRBV7-2 to TRBJ1-2, with a possible D match to TRBD1 (5 bases). With 0 bases removed from V and 5 bases from J, the gap between germline ends came to 19 bases. CDR1 is SGHTA and CDR2 is FQGNSA in the germline V gene. The CDR3 runs 17 residues. This chain's CDR3 is CASSLALGVQGRYGYTF. The CDR3 DNA is TGTGCCAGCAGCTTAGCGCTCGGAGTGCAGGGACGGTATGGCTACACCTTC.

The rearrangement links TRBV10-2 to TRBJ2-1; TRBD1 agrees at 9 bases. Trimming took 6 bases from V and 5 from J; bases not matched to a gene: 2. This CDR3 has 13 residues. Germline-derived CDR1 and CDR2 are WSHSY and SAAADI. The DNA for the CDR3 is TGCGCCAGCAGAGGACAGGGGAACAATGAGCAGTTCTTC. This sequence encodes CASRGQGNNEQFF.

This clonotype was detected only a few times. This chain joins TRBV14 and TRBJ2-7; 8 bases fit TRBD1. The V gene end was trimmed by 0 bases and the J gene end by 5 bases; junction bases not matched to a gene: 18. CDR1 is SGHDN, CDR2 FVKESK, per germline. The length of the CDR3 is 19 residues. The CDR3: CASSQDLVPFGQGGHEQYF. CDR3 coding DNA: TGTGCCAGCAGCCAAGATCTCGTGCCATTCGGACAGGGTGGTCACGAGCAGTACTTC.

This clonotype was recorded at least ten times. This chain connects TRBV19 to TRBJ1-2; D is perhaps TRBD1 (5 bases). The CDR3 covers 14 residues. With 7 bases removed from V and 8 bases from J, the gap between germline ends came to 20 bases. CDR1 is LNHDA and CDR2 is SQIVND in the germline V gene (reference sequence). The CDR3 DNA reads TGTGCCAGTAAGGAGGGGCCAGGGAAAGAAGGCTACACCTTC. It codes for CASKEGPGKEGYTF. The variable domain in full, with the rest retrieved from reference TRBV19 and TRBJ1-2, is DGGITQSPKYLFRKEGQNVTLSCEQNLNHDAMYWYRQDPGQGLRLIYYSQIVNDFQKGDIAEGYSVSREKKESFPLTVTSAQKNPTAFYLCASKEGPGKEGYTFGSGTRLTVV.

This clonotype appeared a few times. The rearrangement joins TRBV11-2 to TRBJ2-3; possibly TRBD1 for D (6 bases). The CDR3 is 12 amino acids. The ends were cut back, 0 bases at V and 8 bases at J, with 6 bases in the middle. Germline loops: CDR1 SGHAT, CDR2 FQNNGV. DNA of the CDR3: TGTGCCAGCAGCTTAGAGGGGGCTACGCAGTATTTT. It is translated as CASSLEGATQYF.

This clonotype was recorded many times. The genes are TRBV3-1 and TRBJ2-1; the match to TRBD2 covers 7 bases. Per germline, CDR1 LGHDT and CDR2 YNNKEL (reference sequence). After removal of 7 bases from V and 4 bases from J, the junction contained 10 bases not matched to a gene. This CDR3 has 15 amino acids. CDR3 amino acids: CASTRGLGGYNEQFF. The CDR3 nucleotides read TGTGCCAGCACCCGAGGGTTGGGGGGGTACAATGAGCAGTTCTTC.

In this sample, this clonotype turned up many times. This rearrangement joins TRBV2 to TRBJ2-2, with D hard to call. Between the trimmed V and J ends, which lost 7 bases and 6 bases, there was a span of 6 bases. This CDR3 is 11 amino acids long. Germline V gene sequence: CDR1 SNHLY, CDR2 FYNNEI. CDR3 bases: TGTGCCAGCACGGGCGCCGGGGAGCTGTTTTTT. This translates into CASTGAGELFF. The complete variable domain, with remaining parts taken from reference TRBV2 and TRBJ2-2, reads EPEVTQTPSHQVTQMGQEVILRCVPISNHLYFYWYRQILGQKVEFLVSFYNNEISEKSEIFDDQFSVERPDGSNFTLKIRSTKLEDSAMYFCASTGAGELFFGEGSRLTVL.

This clonotype was counted a few times. The V call is TRBV7-2, the J call TRBJ2-2, with D hard to call. Germline assignment: CDR1 SGHTA and CDR2 FQGNSA. This CDR3 is built from 14 residues. Trimming pared 1 base from V and 8 bases from J, leaving 11 bases between. The CDR3: CASSLVPSGGELFF. The CDR3 nucleotides read TGTGCCAGCAGCTTAGTCCCCTCCGGAGGGGAGCTGTTTTTT.

This clonotype was detected only a few times. This CDR3 reads CASSFVRAGTEAFF. The CDR3 DNA reads TGTGCCAGCAGTTTCGTTAGGGCTGGCACTGAAGCTTTCTTT. The gene calls are TRBV12-3 or TRBV12-4 and TRBJ1-1; D not resolved. Trimming removed 3 bases from V and 4 bases from J, with 12 bases in between. The CDR3 is 14 amino acids.

This clonotype was recorded at least ten times. V is TRBV10-1 and J is TRBJ2-3; D may be TRBD1 (6 bases). Germline V lookup: CDR1 WNHNN, CDR2 SYGVQD (reference sequence). The CDR3 extends over 15 amino acids. Trimming took 3 bases from V and 2 from J, leaving 12 bases between them. CDR3 sequence (DNA): TGCGCCAGCAGTGAACCAACAGGGCTCACAGATACGCAGTATTTT. Protein: CASSEPTGLTDTQYF.

In its sample, this clonotype was seen a few times. The chain recombines TRBV10-1 with TRBJ2-3, with TRBD1 matching 7 bases. CDR1 WNHNN and CDR2 SYGVQD come from the germline V gene (reference sequence). The CDR3 covers 16 residues. Losses at the gene ends were 3 bases for V and 4 bases for J; bases not matched to a gene: 10. The CDR3 DNA reads as TGCGCCAGCAGTGACTTCGAGGGGGCTAAAGCAGATACGCAGTATTTT. Its protein product is CASSDFEGAKADTQYF.

This clonotype was detected ten times or more. The chain has TRBV12-3 or TRBV12-4 and TRBJ2-1; D is perhaps TRBD2 (6 bases). The germline V and J ends were trimmed by 5 bases and 0 bases, with 17 bases remaining between them. This CDR3 contains 17 residues. CDR3 in DNA: TGTGCCAGCAGTCCCGGGGGAGGCGACAGCTCCTACAATGAGCAGTTCTTC. Protein product: CASSPGGGDSSYNEQFF.

This clonotype was observed many times. This chain uses TRBV5-1 with TRBJ1-1, with 8 bases that match TRBD1. This CDR3 spans 14 amino acids. Per germline, CDR1 SGHRS and CDR2 YFSETQ. The V gene end was trimmed by 0 bases and the J gene end by 5 bases; junction bases not matched to a gene: 3. The CDR3 loop reads CASSLAQGVTEAFF. The CDR3 region has the DNA TGCGCCAGCAGCTTGGCACAGGGGGTAACTGAAGCTTTCTTT.

The chain uses TRBV10-3 and TRBJ2-1; 10 bases are shared with TRBD2. With V trimmed by 5 bases and J by 9 bases, 7 bases remained unmatched. Looked up from germline, CDR1 is ENHRY and CDR2 is SYGVKD. The CDR3 length is 14 residues. The CDR3 loop is CAISLAGDEVEQFF. CDR3 sequence (DNA): TGTGCCATCAGTCTAGCGGGAGACGAGGTTGAGCAGTTCTTC.